Included here is one T cell receptor (beta chain) sequence, with context. The data stem from a study of blood T cell repertoires in COVID-19. The wider study: Samples came from the United States, Italy and Spain, spanning acute and convalescent COVID-19.

Trimming cost V 4 bases and J 5 bases, with 3 bases left between them. Germline V CDR1 and CDR2: MNHEY, SVGAGI. The CDR3 has 11 residues. In the original analysis: Estimated nucleated cell counts came from reference gene primer amplification. The repertoire was sequenced with immunoSEQ multiplex PCR; TCRdb's copy has only in-frame clones and lacks some. V, J and clone size reflect that table, while D and trimming were determined from the DNA. The sample records about 99,000 clones, 80% to 90% being singletons. This TCR was recovered from a man at least 80 years old with COVID-19, enrolled during active disease. Sequences were obtained from peripheral blood. The genes are TRBV6-5 and TRBJ2-1; D uncertain. The CDR3 nucleotides are TGTGCCAGCAGTTGGCACAATGAGCAGTTCTTC. Translation: CASSWHNEQFF.